The 5 T cell receptor beta chains reported below all come from one sample, sequenced in a study of control samples from healthy donors and cancer patients. Clones were sequenced by immunoSEQ multiplex PCR, and TCRdb holds only the in-frame ones, with some missing. The table lists about 190,000 clones, 91% of them singletons. The material sequenced was blood. These receptors all stem from a man younger than 45 in good health.

This chain uses TRBV14 with TRBJ1-6; D call uncertain. V gave up 1 base and J gave up 7 bases, with 14 bases separating them. Germline V lookup: CDR1 SGHDN, CDR2 FVKESK. This CDR3 region has 16 residues. This chain's CDR3 is CASSQGRRSLNSPLHF. The CDR3 DNA reads TGTGCCAGCAGCCAAGGAAGGCGCAGCTTAAATTCACCCCTCCACTTT.

This chain links TRBV27 with TRBJ2-7; D possibly matches TRBD1 or TRBD2 (5 bases each). Trimming removed 8 bases from V and 3 bases from J, with 17 bases in between. This CDR3 comprises 14 residues. CDR1 is MNHEY, CDR2 SMNVEV, per germline (reference sequence). The CDR3 sequence: CASGLYGANYEQYF. The CDR3 coding sequence is TGTGCCAGCGGCCTGTACGGGGCAAACTACGAGCAGTACTTC.

The chain links TRBV25-1 to TRBJ2-2, with a possible D match to TRBD1 (5 bases). The CDR3 loop spans 15 amino acids. The germline CDR1 and CDR2 sequences are MGHDK and SYGVNS. V was clipped by 2 bases and J by 6 bases, with 13 bases between them. The CDR3 loop is CASSEELQVAGELFF. The CDR3 DNA follows: TGTGCCAGCAGTGAAGAGTTACAGGTGGCCGGGGAGCTGTTTTTT.

The chain couples TRBV13 to TRBJ1-1, with 10 bases aligning to TRBD1. The trim removed 4 bases at V and 11 bases at J, leaving 10 bases unmatched. Per the germline V gene, CDR1 is PRHDT and CDR2 is FYEKMQ (reference sequence). This CDR3 is 14 amino acids long. This chain's CDR3 is CASSYDRGRLGAFF. CDR3 DNA: TGTGCCAGCAGCTATGACAGGGGGCGGCTTGGGGCTTTCTTT. The full variable domain, with the rest looked up from reference TRBV13 and TRBJ1-1, is AAGVIQSPRHLIKEKRETATLKCYPIPRHDTVYWYQQGPGQDPQFLISFYEKMQSDKGSIPDRFSAQQFSDYHSELNMSSLELGDSALYFCASSYDRGRLGAFFGQGTRLTVV.

The rearrangement links TRBV9 to TRBJ2-2, with D tentatively TRBD2 (6 bases). Germline V gene lookup returns CDR1 SGDLS and CDR2 YYNGEE. The CDR3 covers 15 residues. V shed 4 bases and J shed 4 bases, with 14 bases lying between them. The CDR3 DNA sequence: TGTGCCAGCAGCCTAGGGGACTCCGGCACCGGGGAGCTGTTTTTT. Translated, it gives CASSLGDSGTGELFF.